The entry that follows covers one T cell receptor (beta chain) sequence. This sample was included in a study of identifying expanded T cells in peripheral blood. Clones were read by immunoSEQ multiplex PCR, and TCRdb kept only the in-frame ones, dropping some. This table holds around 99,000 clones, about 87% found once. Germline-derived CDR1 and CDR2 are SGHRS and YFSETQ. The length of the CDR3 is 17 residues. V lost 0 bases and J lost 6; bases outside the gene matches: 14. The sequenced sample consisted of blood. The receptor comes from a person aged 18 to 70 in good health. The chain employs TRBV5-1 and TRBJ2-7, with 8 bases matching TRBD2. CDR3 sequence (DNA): TGCGCCAGCAGCTTGGAAGGGCTAGCGGGTCCATCAGGCGAGCAGTACTTC. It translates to CASSLEGLAGPSGEQYF.